This T cell receptor (beta chain) was profiled in a study of T cell repertoires in cytomegalovirus infection. At the level of the study: Matching HLA type and CMV infection were both indicated by public TCR beta signatures.

This clonotype was picked up a small number of times. What it recognizes is unknown. The CDR3 has 17 amino acids. With 4 bases removed from V and 0 bases from J, the gap between germline ends came to 17 bases. Germline V gives CDR1 SGHNT, CDR2 YYREEE (reference sequence). TCRdb reprocessed the reads with MiXCR, giving one entry per CDR3 protein. The sample has about 310,000 distinct CDR3 sequences, roughly 25% seen once; the top ten hold about an eighth. Study-level results: Ex vivo responses were dominated by HLA-C-restricted CMV-specific TCR beta clonotypes.

This clonotype was sampled from a human donor in good health (CMV status not recorded). Some clones in this sample may be carry-over from other donors' samples. The rearrangement links TRBV5-4 to TRBJ2-1; TRBD2 is a possible D gene (5 bases). The sample consisted of cultured PBMCs, taken from culture after CMV antigen stimulation. CDR3 sequence: CASSPPSAVSSYNEQFF. CDR3 DNA sequence: TGTGCCAGCAGCCCACCCTCAGCGGTTAGCTCCTACAATGAGCAGTTCTTC. The variable domain in full, with the rest retrieved from reference TRBV5-4 and TRBJ2-1, is ETGVTQSPTHLIKTRGQQVTLRCSSQSGHNTVSWYQQALGQGPQFIFQYYREEENGRGNFPPRFSGLQFPNYSSELNVNALELDDSALYLCASSPPSAVSSYNEQFFGPGTRLTVL.